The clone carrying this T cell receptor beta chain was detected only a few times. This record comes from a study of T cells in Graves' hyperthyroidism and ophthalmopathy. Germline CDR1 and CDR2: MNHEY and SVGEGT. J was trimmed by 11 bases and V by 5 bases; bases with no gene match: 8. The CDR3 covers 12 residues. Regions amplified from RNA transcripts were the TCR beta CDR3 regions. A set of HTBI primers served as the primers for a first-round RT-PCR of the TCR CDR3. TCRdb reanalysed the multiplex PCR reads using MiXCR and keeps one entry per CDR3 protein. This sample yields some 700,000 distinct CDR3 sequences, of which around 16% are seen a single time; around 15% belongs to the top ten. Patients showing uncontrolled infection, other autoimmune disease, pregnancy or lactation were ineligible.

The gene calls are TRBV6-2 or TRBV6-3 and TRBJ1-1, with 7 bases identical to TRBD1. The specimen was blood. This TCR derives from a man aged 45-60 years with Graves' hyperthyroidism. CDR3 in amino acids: CASSLQGPHAFF. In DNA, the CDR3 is TGTGCCAGCAGTCTACAGGGGCCGCATGCTTTCTTT.